A single sample is the source of the 11 T cell receptor beta chains below, sequenced in a study of T-cell reconstitution after alpha-beta-depleted transplantation in children. TCRbeta library preparation incorporated unique molecular identifiers. TCRdb reprocessed the PCR reads with MiXCR, giving one entry per CDR3 protein. The sample has fewer than 550,000 distinct CDR3 sequences, over 9.5% seen once; the top ten hold 12% to 15%. This specimen consisted of PBMCs, mostly from graft donor cells, obtained 180 days after TCRalphabeta/CD19-depleted stem cell transplant. These receptors all stem from a female patient aged 2 to 10 who had a stem cell transplant for aplastic anemia, so the T cells may come from the graft donor.

Ten or more counts support this clonotype. Here the CDR3 DNA reads TGTGCCAGCAGCAAAGTCCGGGACAGGGGCCCCTACGAGCAGTACGTC. Residues: CASSKVRDRGPYEQYV. This sequence joins TRBV21-1 and TRBJ2-7; the tabulated D call, TRBD1, remains unverified against the DNA. TRBV21-1 is recorded as a pseudogene. This CDR3 has 16 residues.

This clonotype was picked up many times. This chain links TRBV5-1 with TRBJ2-1; 11 bases fit TRBD2. The CDR3 loop spans 15 amino acids. CDR1 and CDR2 (germline): SGHRS, YFSETQ. Trimming took 3 bases from V and 7 from J; bases not matched to a gene: 6. CDR3 amino acids: CASSYTSGSPNEQFF. The CDR3 coding sequence is TGCGCCAGCAGCTATACTAGCGGGAGTCCTAATGAGCAGTTCTTC.

This clonotype appeared a few times. This chain uses TRBV20-1 with TRBJ2-2; D could derive from TRBD1 or TRBD2 (5 bases each). The germline CDR1 and CDR2 sequences are DFQATT and SNEGSKA (reference sequence). This CDR3 contains 15 residues. V lost 1 base and J lost 4, with 13 bases in between. DNA of the CDR3: TGCAGTGCTAGAGTCTGGGGGACGAGCACCGGGGAGCTGTTTTTT. It is translated as CSARVWGTSTGELFF.

The genes are TRBV18 and TRBJ2-1; 7 bases agree with TRBD2. Germline V lookup: CDR1 KGHSH, CDR2 LQKENI. CDR3 length: 15 amino acids. V was clipped by 2 bases and J by 9 bases; unmatched bases: 10. CDR3 sequence (DNA): TGTGCCAGCTCACCAGGGCTAGCGGAGGGAGGTGAGCAGTTCTTC. It translates to CASSPGLAEGGEQFF.

The rearrangement links TRBV20-1 to TRBJ1-2, with no clear D. Trimming left V 1 base short and J 2 bases short, with 11 bases between. The CDR3 is 14 amino acids. CDR1 is DFQATT, CDR2 SNEGSKA, per germline (reference sequence). Here the CDR3 DNA reads TGCAGTGCTAGAGTGCAGAAAGAGAACTATGGCTACACCTTC. This encodes CSARVQKENYGYTF.

The chain recombines TRBV7-2 with TRBJ2-7; D possibly corresponds to TRBD1 (6 bases). Trimming shortened V by 5 bases and J by 6 bases, and 26 bases separated the two germline ends. Germline-derived CDR1 and CDR2 are SGHTA and FQGNSA. The CDR3 sequence is 17 residues long. CDR3 bases: TGTGCCAGCAGCGACAGGACCGGGACCTCCCTAGGGGGCGAGCAGTACGTC. Its translation is CASSDRTGTSLGGEQYV.

The sample holds a few counts of this clonotype. This sequence joins TRBV7-3 and TRBJ2-1, with no clear D. Deletions cut 0 bases from V and 7 bases from J, with 4 bases between. The germline CDR1 and CDR2 sequences are SGHTA and FQGTGA. This CDR3 spans 12 amino acids. The CDR3 region has the DNA TGTGCCAGCAGCTTAACCTTAAATGAGCAGTTCTTC. Protein sequence: CASSLTLNEQFF. The whole variable domain, remainder taken from reference TRBV7-3 and TRBJ2-1, is GAGVSQTPSNKVTEKGKYVELRCDPISGHTALYWYRQSLGQGPEFLIYFQGTGAADDSGLPNDRFFAVRPEGSVSTLKIQRTERGDSAVYLCASSLTLNEQFFGPGTRLTVL.

This clonotype was detected many times. This sequence joins TRBV9 and TRBJ2-1; the match to TRBD1 covers 11 bases. CDR3 length equals 16 residues. CDR1 and CDR2 (germline): SGDLS, YYNGEE. V shed 2 bases and J 5 bases; nucleotides not matched to a gene: 6. CDR3 bases: TGTGCCAGCAGCGTCGGACAGGGGGCTTTGAACAATGAGCAGTTCTTC. Translated, it gives CASSVGQGALNNEQFF.

This clonotype was seen at least ten times. The CDR3 DNA is TGCAGTGCTAGAAGGACTTTGAGAGATACGCAGTATTTT. Amino acid sequence: CSARRTLRDTQYF. V and J are TRBV20-1 and TRBJ2-3; D perhaps matches TRBD2 (5 bases). The V end was cut by 2 bases, the J end by 5 bases, with 11 bases between. The CDR3 loop spans 13 amino acids. The germline V gene has CDR1 DFQATT and CDR2 SNEGSKA (reference sequence).

A few counts support this clonotype. V and J are TRBV19 and TRBJ1-4, with no clear D. Trimming took 3 bases from V and 3 from J, leaving 11 bases between them. The CDR3 contains 15 residues. The germline gives CDR1 LNHDA, CDR2 SQIVND (reference sequence). The CDR3 sequence: CASSMFGSSNEKLFF. In DNA, the CDR3 is TGTGCCAGTAGTATGTTTGGGAGTTCTAATGAAAAACTGTTTTTT.

In its sample, this clonotype was seen many times. The V call is TRBV27, the J call TRBJ2-1; D perhaps matches TRBD1 (5 bases). CDR3 length equals 17 residues. The germline CDR1 and CDR2 sequences are MNHEY and SMNVEV (reference sequence). The V end lost 4 bases, the J end lost 2 bases, and 18 bases lay between the germline ends. The CDR3 coding sequence is TGTGCCAGCAGTTATCGGATGGGGCCGGAGCCCTACAATGAGCAGTTCTTC. As protein: CASSYRMGPEPYNEQFF.